The sequence of this TCR beta chain was determined in a study of cytomegalovirus exposure and HLA in healthy donors. About the study: The early release's HLA-typed donors yielded approximately 85 million unique TCRs.

Note on this clone: The antigen is unknown.

Trimming stripped 5 bases from V and 4 bases from J, with 12 bases between. In germline, CDR1 is MNHNS, CDR2 SASEGT. The CDR3 loop spans 14 amino acids. PCR was performed using 60 Vbeta and 13 Jbeta primers. Study processing details: Unique TCR beta chains totaled about 73 million in a later count, with roughly 10 million of them shared. The repertoire was sequenced with immunoSEQ multiplex PCR; TCRdb's copy has only in-frame clones and lacks some. V and J calls and clone size are those listed in that table; D and trimming were worked out from the DNA. The table has around 150,000 clones, almost 80% seen once; the top ten hold 1.7%. General study findings and limits: Among TCR sequences, most were rare, though some public TCRs appeared in many donors. Later analysis associated a missense DCLRE1C variant with TCR beta V- and J-gene trimming.

The sample was PBMCs. The sequence derives from a woman younger than 45 in good health and CMV-seronegative. The rearrangement links TRBV6-1 to TRBJ1-5; D possibly corresponds to TRBD1 (6 bases). CDR3 DNA: TGTGCCAGCAGTAGGACAGTCGAAAATCAGCCCCAGCATTTT. It encodes CASSRTVENQPQHF.